This T cell receptor (beta chain) was captured in a study of T cells in Graves' hyperthyroidism and ophthalmopathy. Study-level background: Blood was drawn when the patient was first diagnosed and still untreated. Findings of the study overall: Blood also showed most of the thyroid clonotypes that were expanded above 0.001.

CDR1 and CDR2 (germline): SGDLS, YYNGEE. The CDR3 runs 14 residues. Between the trimmed V and J ends, which lost 6 bases and 0 bases, there was a span of 10 bases. Duration under 3 months, a NOSPECS grade of at least 4, and a Clinical Activity Score of at least 3 characterized the ophthalmopathy patients. Out of less than 12 ml of fresh peripheral blood came the PBMCs. TCR beta CDR3 regions were amplified from RNA transcripts. The HTBI primer set drove a first-round RT-PCR of the TCR CDR3. One entry per CDR3 protein, called by TCRdb with MiXCR from the multiplex PCR reads. The sample records some 50,000 distinct CDR3 sequences, approximately 48% being singletons. About this clonotype: Its antigen is as yet unknown.

V usage is TRBV9 and J usage is TRBJ1-3; tentatively, D is TRBD1 (5 bases). The source material was blood. This receptor was taken from a woman aged 50 to 60 with Graves' ophthalmopathy. CDR3 nucleotides: TGTGCCAGCACCCCGGGGGGCTCTGGAAACACCATATATTTT. Translated, it gives CASTPGGSGNTIYF. Complete variable domain (other parts from reference TRBV9 and TRBJ1-3): DSGVTQTPKHLITATGQRVTLRCSPRSGDLSVYWYQQSLDQGLQFLIQYYNGEERAKGNILERFSAQQFPDLHSELNLSSLELGDSALYFCASTPGGSGNTIYFGEGSWLTVV.